This T cell receptor beta chain was profiled in a study of cytomegalovirus exposure and HLA in healthy donors. In regard to this clone: Its target is unknown.

Some clones are missing from TCRdb's copy, which holds only in-frame ones; the method was immunoSEQ multiplex PCR. Of roughly 150,000 clones listed, 70% to 85% are singletons. Findings of the study overall: Diagnosis of cytomegalovirus status made by the classifier reportedly showed high specificity and sensitivity. The authors listed approximately 150 TCR beta chains as cytomegalovirus-associated.

The donors were members of the validation cohort, which comprised 120 subjects and was separate from the first cohort of roughly 700 subjects. The CDR3 spans 12 residues. V gave up 2 bases and J gave up 3 bases, with 5 bases separating them. Germline V CDR1 and CDR2: MNHNY, SVGAGI (reference sequence). Source material: PBMCs. The receptor's source is a man aged 25 to 45 in good health and CMV-seropositive. The genes are TRBV6-6 and TRBJ2-7; no firm D call. The CDR3 region has the DNA TGTGCCAGCAGTTACCCCAACTACGAGCAGTACTTC. Amino acid sequence: CASSYPNYEQYF.